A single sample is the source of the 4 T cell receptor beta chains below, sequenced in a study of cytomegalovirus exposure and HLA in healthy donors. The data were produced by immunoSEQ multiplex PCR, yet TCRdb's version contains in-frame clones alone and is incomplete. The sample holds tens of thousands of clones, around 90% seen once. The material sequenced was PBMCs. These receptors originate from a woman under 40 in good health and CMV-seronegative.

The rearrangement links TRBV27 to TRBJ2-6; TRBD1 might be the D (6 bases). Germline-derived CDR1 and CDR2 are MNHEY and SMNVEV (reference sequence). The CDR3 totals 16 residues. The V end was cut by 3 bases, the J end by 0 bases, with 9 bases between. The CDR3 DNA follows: TGTGCCAGCAGTTTTAACAGGGTCTCTGGGGCCAACGTCCTGACTTTC. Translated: CASSFNRVSGANVLTF.

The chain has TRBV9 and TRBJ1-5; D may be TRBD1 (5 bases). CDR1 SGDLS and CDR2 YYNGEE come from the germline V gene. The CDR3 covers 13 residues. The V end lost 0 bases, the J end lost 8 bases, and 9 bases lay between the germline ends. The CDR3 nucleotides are TGTGCCAGCAGCGTAGGGGGCGAGAAGCCCCAGCATTTT. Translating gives CASSVGGEKPQHF.

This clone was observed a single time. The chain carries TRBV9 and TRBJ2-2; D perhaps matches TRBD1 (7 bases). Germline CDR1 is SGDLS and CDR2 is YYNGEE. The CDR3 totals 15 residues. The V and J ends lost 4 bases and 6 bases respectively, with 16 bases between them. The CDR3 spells CASSPRQGGPGELFF. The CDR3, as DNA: TGTGCCAGCAGCCCCAGACAGGGAGGACCCGGGGAGCTGTTTTTT.

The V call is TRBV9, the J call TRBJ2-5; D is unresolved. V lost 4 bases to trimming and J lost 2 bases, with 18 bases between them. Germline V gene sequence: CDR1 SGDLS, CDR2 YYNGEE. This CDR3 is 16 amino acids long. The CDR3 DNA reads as TGTGCCAGCAGCCCAGCCGTTACAGAAGGACAAGAGACCCAGTACTTC. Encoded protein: CASSPAVTEGQETQYF.